Each of the 3 T cell receptor beta chains below was sequenced from the same sample in a study of blood T cells in healthy people across ages. Next came a second PCR, run for about 6 to 12 cycles, which used a sample-barcoded 5' primer along with a J-beta primer mix. TCRdb independently ran MiXCR on the 5' RACE reads; one entry per CDR3 protein. Among under 2 million distinct CDR3 sequences, about 32% were seen once, and the ten largest hold approximately 10%. The source material was blood. The receptors derive from a woman younger than 45 in good health.

This clonotype was seen only once. Germline is not matched at one junction end, which may reflect a read error. The chain joins TRBV12-3 or TRBV12-4 to TRBJ1-2; no definite D call. The CDR3 contains 13 residues. The DNA for the CDR3 is TGTGCCAGCGGTTTTGGGTGGAACTATGGCTACACCTTC. This encodes CASGFGWNYGYTF.

The V gene is TRBV9, the J gene TRBJ1-1, with unresolved D. CDR3 length equals 13 residues. Germline V gene data show CDR1 as SGDLS and CDR2 as YYNGEE. V lost 0 bases to trimming and J lost 1 base, with 4 bases between them. The CDR3 loop reads CASSVASNTEAFF. The CDR3 DNA reads TGTGCCAGCAGCGTAGCTTCGAACACTGAAGCTTTCTTT. The full variable domain, completed using reference TRBV9 and TRBJ1-1, is DSGVTQTPKHLITATGQRVTLRCSPRSGDLSVYWYQQSLDQGLQFLIQYYNGEERAKGNILERFSAQQFPDLHSELNLSSLELGDSALYFCASSVASNTEAFFGQGTRLTVV.

This clonotype was seen a single time. Sequence at one end of the junction differs from germline and may be a read error. The V call is TRBV5-5, the J call TRBJ2-7; D possibly corresponds to TRBD2 (7 bases). The germline gives CDR1 SGHKS, CDR2 YYEKEE (reference sequence). This CDR3 has 13 residues. The CDR3 DNA reads TGTGTCAGCAGCCCGGGGGGCACCTACGAGCAGTACTTC. Translating it yields CVSSPGGTYEQYF.